These T cell receptor beta chains were read from a single sample in a study of T cells and Merkel cell carcinoma outcomes. The method was immunoSEQ multiplex PCR; TCRdb's version includes in-frame clones alone and lacks a portion of them. Of about 1,900 clones in the sample, roughly 80% are singletons; the top ten hold less than 30%. Sequences were obtained from tumor tissue from Merkel cell carcinoma. These receptors came from a human donor with Merkel cell carcinoma. Both conserved end residues are part of each CDR3. The D gene is left open where the match is weak. The listing skips clone size in some rows; elsewhere it reads once, few, many or a size class.

length	D	V	size	J	CDR3	DNA
15	TRBD2	TRBV14	.	TRBJ2-7	CASSQVGGTSYEQYF	TGTGCCAGCAGCCAAGTGGGGGGGACCTCCTACGAGCAATACTTC
16	.	TRBV6-1	.	TRBJ1-6	CASSEGRDRRASPLHF	TGTGCCAGCAGTGAAGGCCGGGACCGTAGGGCTTCACCCCTCCACTTT
16	TRBD1	TRBV18	.	TRBJ1-1	CTSSPRTGEGNTEAFF	TGTACCAGCTCACCACGGACAGGGGAGGGGAACACTGAAGCTTTCTTT
19	TRBD2	TRBV5-1	.	TRBJ2-3	CASSLRPRLAGGPADTQYF	TGCGCCAGCAGCTTGCGGCCGCGACTAGCGGGGGGGCCCGCAGATACGCAGTATTTT
13	TRBD1	TRBV7-9	.	TRBJ2-7	CASSRTGRYEQYF	TGTGCCAGCAGCCGGACAGGGCGGTACGAGCAGTACTTC
14	TRBD2	TRBV4-3	.	TRBJ2-1	CASSPRGTNNEQFF	TGCGCCAGCAGCCCGCGGGGGACTAACAATGAGCAGTTCTTC
12	.	TRBV7-9	.	TRBJ2-4	CASSWASDIQYF	TGTGCCAGCAGCTGGGCCAGTGACATTCAGTACTTC
12	.	TRBV5-4	.	TRBJ1-5	CASSLVGQPQHF	TGTGCCAGCAGCCTCGTAGGACAGCCCCAGCATTTT
15	TRBD2	TRBV15	.	TRBJ2-1	CATSRTGGPYNEQFF	TGTGCCACCAGCAGAACGGGGGGACCCTACAATGAGCAGTTCTTC
17	.	TRBV4-1	few	TRBJ1-5	CASSQATGTTSNQPQHF	TGCGCCAGCAGCCAGGCCACCGGGACAACTAGCAATCAGCCCCAGCATTTT
15	TRBD1	TRBV9	few	TRBJ2-7	CASSVGQGLSYEQYF	TGTGCCAGCAGCGTTGGACAGGGGCTTAGCTACGAGCAGTACTTC
13	.	TRBV7-2	large	TRBJ1-1	CASSLARATEAFF	TGTGCCAGCAGCTTAGCTAGGGCCACTGAAGCTTTCTTT
14	.	TRBV7-6	few	TRBJ2-7	CASSGGDGSYEQYF	TGTGCCAGCAGCGGCGGGGACGGCTCATACGAGCAGTACTTC
15	TRBD1	TRBV9	.	TRBJ2-5	CASSVAGTAQETQYF	TGTGCCAGCAGCGTAGCGGGGACAGCACAAGAGACCCAGTACTTC
14	.	TRBV1	.	TRBJ1-5	CTSSQDRADQPQHF	TGCACCAGCAGCCAAGATCGGGCCGATCAGCCCCAGCATTTT
15	.	TRBV4-2	.	TRBJ1-2	CASSQRGGLRYGYTF	TGTGCCAGCAGCCAGAGGGGGGGGCTTAGGTATGGCTACACCTTC
16	TRBD2	TRBV29-1	.	TRBJ2-2	CSVPPSGREDTGELFF	TGCAGCGTTCCCCCAAGCGGGAGGGAAGACACCGGGGAGCTGTTTTTT
14	.	TRBV4-1	few	TRBJ1-1	CASSQDGGITEAFF	TGCGCCAGCAGCCAAGATGGGGGGATCACTGAAGCTTTCTTT
12	.	TRBV29-1	once	TRBJ1-2	CSVERTKEGYTF	TGCAGCGTTGAACGGACTAAGGAGGGCTACACCTTC
13	.	TRBV30	.	TRBJ1-2	CAWSVAGPTGYTF	TGTGCCTGGAGTGTGGCAGGGCCAACTGGCTACACCTTC
15	TRBD1	TRBV5-6	.	TRBJ1-2	CASSSQGAGLYGYTF	TGTGCCAGCAGCTCACAGGGGGCGGGCCTGTATGGCTACACCTTC
15	.	TRBV6-5	.	TRBJ2-5	CASSYSPAAPETQYF	TGTGCCAGCAGTTACTCTCCGGCTGCCCCCGAGACCCAGTACTTC
14	.	TRBV29-1	.	TRBJ2-3	CSVPKRDTTDTQYF	TGCAGCGTTCCAAAAAGGGACACCACAGATACGCAGTATTTT
12	.	TRBV27	.	TRBJ1-1	CASSSGNTEAFF	TGTGCCAGCAGTTCCGGAAACACTGAAGCTTTCTTT
14	.	TRBV6-6	.	TRBJ2-3	CASSYSRNTDTQYF	TGTGCCAGCAGTTACTCGAGGAACACAGATACGCAATATTTT
14	.	TRBV7-3	.	TRBJ1-1	CASSLLGRGTEAFF	TGTGCCAGCAGCTTATTGGGACGAGGAACTGAAGCTTTCTTT
14	TRBD1	TRBV9	.	TRBJ2-7	CASSWGQGSGKQYF	TGTGCCAGCAGCTGGGGACAGGGCTCTGGAAAGCAGTACTTC
13	.	TRBV7-2	few	TRBJ2-5	CASSGRQSGTQYF	TGTGCCAGCAGCGGGCGGCAGTCAGGGACCCAGTACTTC
13	.	TRBV30	.	TRBJ1-2	CAWSPPGAGGYTF	TGTGCCTGGAGCCCCCCGGGGGCTGGAGGCTACACCTTC
13	.	TRBV2	few	TRBJ1-2	CASRSFRNYGYTF	TGTGCCAGCAGGAGCTTTAGGAACTATGGCTACACCTTC
15	TRBD1	TRBV14	.	TRBJ1-1	CASSERHRGKAEAFF	TGTGCCAGCAGCGAACGACACAGGGGAAAGGCTGAAGCTTTCTTT
13	.	TRBV18	.	TRBJ1-5	CASSPSREQPQHF	TGTGCCAGCTCACCAAGCAGGGAGCAGCCCCAGCATTTT
16	.	TRBV6-6	once	TRBJ2-1	CASSPTGISSYNEQFF	TGTGCCAGCAGTCCCACGGGGATAAGCTCCTACAATGAGCAGTTCTTC
13	.	TRBV29-1	.	TRBJ2-1	CSVGGEIYNEQFF	TGCAGCGTGGGTGGGGAAATTTACAATGAGCAGTTCTTC
14	TRBD2	TRBV5-5	.	TRBJ2-5	CASSIASGAGTQYF	TGTGCCAGCAGCATCGCTAGCGGTGCTGGGACCCAGTACTTC
15	TRBD1	TRBV5-1	.	TRBJ2-7	CASSLAPGQGYEQYF	TGCGCCAGCAGCTTGGCCCCGGGACAGGGGTACGAGCAGTACTTC
15	.	TRBV4-1	.	TRBJ1-4	CASSQDPGTNEKLFF	TGCGCCAGCAGCCAAGATCCAGGGACGAATGAAAAACTGTTTTTT
13	.	TRBV11-3	.	TRBJ2-5	CASSGAGQETQYF	TGTGCCAGCAGCGGGGCAGGACAAGAGACCCAGTACTTC
17	.	TRBV4-3	.	TRBJ1-6	CASSRREGPKFNSPLHF	TGCGCCAGCAGCCGAAGGGAGGGGCCCAAGTTTAATTCACCCCTCCACTTT
12	.	TRBV6-1	.	TRBJ2-7	CASTQAVGEQYF	TGTGCCAGCACCCAGGCAGTAGGAGAGCAGTACTTC
15	TRBD2	TRBV5-4	.	TRBJ2-3	CASSPASGSTDTQYF	TGTGCCAGCAGCCCCGCTAGCGGTAGCACAGATACGCAGTATTTT
18	TRBD2	TRBV25-1	.	TRBJ2-3	CASSELGGRALGTDTQYF	TGTGCCAGCAGTGAACTTGGCGGGAGGGCTCTGGGCACAGATACGCAGTATTTT
13	.	TRBV29-1	.	TRBJ2-5	CSVVGPDQETQYF	TGCAGCGTTGTGGGGCCCGACCAAGAGACCCAGTACTTC
12	TRBD1	TRBV29-1	.	TRBJ1-1	CSVLTGGTEAFF	TGCAGCGTTCTTACAGGGGGCACTGAAGCTTTCTTT
14	TRBD1	TRBV5-4	few	TRBJ1-2	CASSLTGGDFGYTF	TGTGCCAGCAGCTTAACAGGGGGCGATTTTGGCTACACCTTC
14	TRBD1	TRBV29-1	.	TRBJ1-2	CSVERGQGDYGYTF	TGCAGCGTTGAACGGGGACAGGGAGACTATGGCTACACCTTC
13	.	TRBV29-1	once	TRBJ2-5	CSVDQGLRETQYF	TGCAGCGTTGATCAGGGCCTCAGGGAGACCCAGTACTTC
16	TRBD2	TRBV18	.	TRBJ2-7	CASSLLLAGTTYEQYF	TGTGCCAGCTCACTCCTCCTAGCGGGGACGACCTACGAGCAGTACTTC
12	.	TRBV30	.	TRBJ2-1	CAFAGTGNEQFF	TGTGCCTTCGCAGGGACTGGGAATGAGCAGTTCTTC
14	.	TRBV10-3	.	TRBJ2-7	CAIKGGTDTYEQYF	TGTGCCATCAAGGGGGGGACAGATACCTACGAGCAGTACTTC
18	TRBD2	TRBV9	few	TRBJ2-6	CASTGGGRPSSGANVLTF	TGTGCCAGCACCGGGGGGGGAAGACCCAGCTCTGGGGCCAACGTCCTGACTTTC
15	TRBD1	TRBV6-1	once	TRBJ1-2	CASSDRLQGAYGYTF	TGTGCCAGCAGTGATAGGTTGCAGGGGGCTTATGGCTACACCTTC
14	.	TRBV4-3	once	TRBJ1-2	CASSQGGLGNGYTF	TGCGCCAGCAGCCAAGGGGGACTGGGGAACGGCTACACCTTC
14	.	TRBV9	.	TRBJ1-1	CASSLGHKNTEAFF	TGTGCCAGCAGCCTCGGACATAAGAACACTGAAGCTTTCTTT